Listed below are T cell receptor beta chains from one sample, sequenced in a study of cytomegalovirus exposure and HLA in healthy donors. Assay: immunoSEQ multiplex PCR; the TCRdb copy retains only in-frame clones and omits some. In the table there are roughly 100,000 clones, over 60% of which are singletons. Sequencing was performed on PBMCs. Every receptor here comes from a female donor in good health and CMV-seronegative. The CDR3 runs from the conserved cysteine through the conserved F or W. The order of the fields is D gene, V gene, clone size, J gene, CDR3 DNA, CDR3 protein. D genes are given only for firm matches. Only part of the rows carry a size: once, few, many, or a class if the clone is expanded.

d_call: TRBD2; v_call: TRBV13; clone_size: .; j_call: TRBJ2-7; cdr3_nt: TGTGCCAGCAGCTCCGGGACTAGTGGTACCTACGAGCAGTACTTC; cdr3_aa: CASSSGTSGTYEQYF
d_call: .; v_call: TRBV2; clone_size: .; j_call: TRBJ1-5; cdr3_nt: TGTGCCAGCAGAGGTGGGCAGGGCAATCAGCCCCAGCATTTT; cdr3_aa: CASRGGQGNQPQHF
d_call: .; v_call: TRBV6-1; clone_size: .; j_call: TRBJ2-7; cdr3_nt: TGTGCCAGCAATAGGGGACGGGAGTACGAGCAGTACTTC; cdr3_aa: CASNRGREYEQYF
d_call: .; v_call: TRBV30; clone_size: .; j_call: TRBJ1-2; cdr3_nt: TGTGCCTGGAGTCCCCCCGGGGGTAACTATGGCTACACCTTC; cdr3_aa: CAWSPPGGNYGYTF
d_call: .; v_call: TRBV7-2; clone_size: .; j_call: TRBJ1-3; cdr3_nt: TGTGCCAGCAGCCCTCTCGACAGTCTTGGAAACACCATATATTTT; cdr3_aa: CASSPLDSLGNTIYF
d_call: .; v_call: TRBV19; clone_size: .; j_call: TRBJ2-2; cdr3_nt: TGTGCCAGTACTCATAGGGGGACCGGGGAGCTGTTTTTT; cdr3_aa: CASTHRGTGELFF
d_call: TRBD2; v_call: TRBV9; clone_size: .; j_call: TRBJ2-3; cdr3_nt: TGTGCCAGCAGCGTAGCACTAGCGGCGGCAGATACGCAGTATTTT; cdr3_aa: CASSVALAAADTQYF
d_call: TRBD2; v_call: TRBV20-1; clone_size: .; j_call: TRBJ2-1; cdr3_nt: TGCAGTGCTAGTCTAGCGGAGGAGCAGTTCTTC; cdr3_aa: CSASLAEEQFF
d_call: TRBD1; v_call: TRBV28; clone_size: once; j_call: TRBJ1-2; cdr3_nt: TGTGCCAGCAGCTTCCTTGCGGGACAGGGCCCCATTGGCTACACCTTC; cdr3_aa: CASSFLAGQGPIGYTF
d_call: .; v_call: TRBV7-3; clone_size: .; j_call: TRBJ2-3; cdr3_nt: TGTGCCAGCAGCTTAAGGGTTGGCGGAGCTAACACAGATACGCAGTATTTT; cdr3_aa: CASSLRVGGANTDTQYF
d_call: .; v_call: TRBV5-1; clone_size: .; j_call: TRBJ2-7; cdr3_nt: TGCGCCAGCAGCTCCTTAGCGGCGATGAGCTCCTACGAGCAGTACTTC; cdr3_aa: CASSSLAAMSSYEQYF
d_call: TRBD1; v_call: TRBV2; clone_size: .; j_call: TRBJ2-5; cdr3_nt: TGTGCCAGCAGTCCCCGACAGGGGGGGGGAGAGACCCAGTACTTC; cdr3_aa: CASSPRQGGGETQYF
d_call: TRBD1; v_call: TRBV23-1; clone_size: .; j_call: TRBJ2-5; cdr3_nt: TGCGCCAGCAGGATCTTCACAGGGGGTCTAGAGACCCAGTACTTC; cdr3_aa: CASRIFTGGLETQYF
d_call: .; v_call: TRBV6-5; clone_size: few; j_call: TRBJ1-2; cdr3_nt: TGTGCCAGCAGTCCAGGAGGGTACTATGGCTACACCTTC; cdr3_aa: CASSPGGYYGYTF
d_call: TRBD1; v_call: TRBV27; clone_size: .; j_call: TRBJ2-5; cdr3_nt: TGTGCCAGCAGTCGTGCCTGGACAGGGAGTCCTGAGACCCAGTACTTC; cdr3_aa: CASSRAWTGSPETQYF
d_call: TRBD1; v_call: TRBV28; clone_size: once; j_call: TRBJ2-6; cdr3_nt: TGTGCCAGCAGTTTAGGGACAGCTTTCTCTGGGGCCAACGTCCTGACTTTC; cdr3_aa: CASSLGTAFSGANVLTF
d_call: .; v_call: TRBV5-1; clone_size: .; j_call: TRBJ1-2; cdr3_nt: TGCGCCAGCAGCTTAGGGGGTTTCGGTAACTATGGCTACACCTTC; cdr3_aa: CASSLGGFGNYGYTF
d_call: .; v_call: TRBV10-2; clone_size: .; j_call: TRBJ2-7; cdr3_nt: TGCGCCAGCAGTGAGTCGAGTATGCGGCCAAACGACCACTACGAGCAGTACTTC; cdr3_aa: CASSESSMRPNDHYEQYF
d_call: .; v_call: TRBV6-1; clone_size: .; j_call: TRBJ2-7; cdr3_nt: TGTGCCAGCAGGGCCACGGAGACCCTCTACGAGCAGTACTTC; cdr3_aa: CASRATETLYEQYF
d_call: .; v_call: TRBV27; clone_size: .; j_call: TRBJ1-4; cdr3_nt: TGTGCCAGCACTGGGGGAGGGAGTGAAAAACTGTTTTTT; cdr3_aa: CASTGGGSEKLFF
d_call: TRBD1; v_call: TRBV5-1; clone_size: .; j_call: TRBJ2-2; cdr3_nt: TGCGCCAGCAGTGAGCCCCGACAGGGTGTCGGTATCGGGCGTACGGGGGAGCTGTTTTTT; cdr3_aa: CASSEPRQGVGIGRTGELFF
d_call: .; v_call: TRBV7-9; clone_size: .; j_call: TRBJ1-1; cdr3_nt: TGTGCCAGCAGCTTAGTTGGCAGGGTGAGGACTGAAGCTTTCTTT; cdr3_aa: CASSLVGRVRTEAFF
d_call: TRBD2; v_call: TRBV6-4; clone_size: .; j_call: TRBJ2-3; cdr3_nt: TGTGCCAGCAGTGTGGGGGGGACCCAGACAGATACGCAGTATTTT; cdr3_aa: CASSVGGTQTDTQYF
d_call: .; v_call: TRBV18; clone_size: .; j_call: TRBJ1-2; cdr3_nt: TGTGCCAGCTCACCTGACAGGAATGTCTATGGCTACACCTTC; cdr3_aa: CASSPDRNVYGYTF
d_call: .; v_call: TRBV5-6; clone_size: .; j_call: TRBJ1-2; cdr3_nt: TGTGCCAGCACATCGGGAGGGTATGGCTACACCTTC; cdr3_aa: CASTSGGYGYTF
d_call: .; v_call: TRBV4-1; clone_size: .; j_call: TRBJ1-3; cdr3_nt: TGCGCCAGCAGCACCCGACAGTGGTTCGGAAACACCATATATTTT; cdr3_aa: CASSTRQWFGNTIYF
d_call: .; v_call: TRBV28; clone_size: .; j_call: TRBJ1-1; cdr3_nt: TGTGCCACCGGACCGCAGGGATTGAACACTGAAGCTTTCTTT; cdr3_aa: CATGPQGLNTEAFF
d_call: TRBD2; v_call: TRBV5-1; clone_size: .; j_call: TRBJ2-2; cdr3_nt: TGCGCCAGCAGCTTGGCTAGCGGGGGGGCCCGGGCCGGGGAGCTGTTTTTT; cdr3_aa: CASSLASGGARAGELFF
d_call: TRBD1; v_call: TRBV7-9; clone_size: few; j_call: TRBJ1-3; cdr3_nt: TGTGCCAGCAGCCCCGGACAGGTTGATAGACTTTTCTCTGGAAACACCATATATTTT; cdr3_aa: CASSPGQVDRLFSGNTIYF
d_call: .; v_call: TRBV6-1; clone_size: .; j_call: TRBJ1-2; cdr3_nt: TGTGCCAGCAGTTCAGGGTTCGGCTACACCTTC; cdr3_aa: CASSSGFGYTF
d_call: .; v_call: TRBV4-1; clone_size: few; j_call: TRBJ2-7; cdr3_nt: TGCGCCAGCAGCCAAGGCCCCCGGGGCGGGACCTACGAGCAGTACTTC; cdr3_aa: CASSQGPRGGTYEQYF
d_call: TRBD1; v_call: TRBV6-5; clone_size: .; j_call: TRBJ1-1; cdr3_nt: TGTGCCAGCAGTTACCCACAGGGGGTCACTGAAGCTTTCTTT; cdr3_aa: CASSYPQGVTEAFF
d_call: .; v_call: TRBV21-1; clone_size: .; j_call: TRBJ1-5; cdr3_nt: TGTGCCAGCAGCACCCATAGGGGAAGCCTCAAGGGGTTGGATCAGCCCCAGCATTTT; cdr3_aa: CASSTHRGSLKGLDQPQHF
d_call: .; v_call: TRBV29-1; clone_size: .; j_call: TRBJ1-2; cdr3_nt: TGCAGCGTTGAAACACGCTCCTATGGCTACACCTTC; cdr3_aa: CSVETRSYGYTF
d_call: .; v_call: TRBV28; clone_size: .; j_call: TRBJ2-1; cdr3_nt: TGTGCCAGCAGTACCCGCGGGTGGGAGTGGGTCAATGAGCAGTTCTTC; cdr3_aa: CASSTRGWEWVNEQFF
d_call: .; v_call: TRBV5-1; clone_size: .; j_call: TRBJ2-7; cdr3_nt: TGCGCCAGCAGCTCAATAGCGGCCAGCTCCTACGAGCAGTACTTC; cdr3_aa: CASSSIAASSYEQYF
d_call: .; v_call: TRBV10-3; clone_size: .; j_call: TRBJ2-7; cdr3_nt: TGTGCCACCAAGACAGATCGAAACGAGCAGTACTTC; cdr3_aa: CATKTDRNEQYF
d_call: TRBD2; v_call: TRBV19; clone_size: few; j_call: TRBJ2-3; cdr3_nt: TGTGCCAGTAGTGGCCTAGCGGGGGCCACAGATACGCAGTATTTT; cdr3_aa: CASSGLAGATDTQYF
d_call: .; v_call: TRBV11-3; clone_size: once; j_call: TRBJ2-7; cdr3_nt: TGTGCCAGCAGCCCCCGGAAGGGGGTTCGAGAGCAGTACTTC; cdr3_aa: CASSPRKGVREQYF
d_call: TRBD1; v_call: TRBV6-6; clone_size: few; j_call: TRBJ1-5; cdr3_nt: TGTGCCAGCAGCCAGGGACAGGGGGCCAATCAGCCCCAGCATTTT; cdr3_aa: CASSQGQGANQPQHF
d_call: TRBD2; v_call: TRBV4-1; clone_size: .; j_call: TRBJ2-7; cdr3_nt: TGCGCCAGCAGCCAAGCACCTAGCGGGAGATTTGGCGAGCAGTACTTC; cdr3_aa: CASSQAPSGRFGEQYF
d_call: TRBD2; v_call: TRBV7-3; clone_size: .; j_call: TRBJ2-4; cdr3_nt: TGTGCCAGCAGCCCGGGGGGGGGAAACATTCAGTACTTC; cdr3_aa: CASSPGGGNIQYF
d_call: .; v_call: TRBV4-1; clone_size: .; j_call: TRBJ1-5; cdr3_nt: TGCGCCAGCAGCCAAGTCCCCCAGGGAATGGCTCAGCCCCAGCATTTT; cdr3_aa: CASSQVPQGMAQPQHF
d_call: .; v_call: TRBV6-1; clone_size: .; j_call: TRBJ1-1; cdr3_nt: TGTGCCAGCAGTGCCTACAGGGTCTCTGAAGCTTTCTTT; cdr3_aa: CASSAYRVSEAFF
d_call: .; v_call: TRBV29-1; clone_size: .; j_call: TRBJ1-2; cdr3_nt: TGCAGCACGGACAGAGTCTATGGCTACACCTTC; cdr3_aa: CSTDRVYGYTF
d_call: TRBD1; v_call: TRBV4-2; clone_size: .; j_call: TRBJ2-7; cdr3_nt: TGTGCCAGCAGCCAAGACAGGGGACAGCGCGCCGCCTACGAGCAGTACTTC; cdr3_aa: CASSQDRGQRAAYEQYF
d_call: .; v_call: TRBV28; clone_size: .; j_call: TRBJ2-7; cdr3_nt: TGTGCCAGCAGTTTGGAGGGTCCCTACGAGCAGTACTTC; cdr3_aa: CASSLEGPYEQYF
d_call: TRBD2; v_call: TRBV28; clone_size: .; j_call: TRBJ2-3; cdr3_nt: TGTGCCAGCAGTTTATGGAACGGGACTAGCGGAAGCACAGATACGCAGTATTTT; cdr3_aa: CASSLWNGTSGSTDTQYF
d_call: TRBD1; v_call: TRBV28; clone_size: .; j_call: TRBJ2-7; cdr3_nt: TGTGCCAGCAGTCCCTCCATTTTAGGGGACAGCACCTACGAGCAGTACTTC; cdr3_aa: CASSPSILGDSTYEQYF
d_call: TRBD1; v_call: TRBV5-4; clone_size: few; j_call: TRBJ2-3; cdr3_nt: TGTGCCAGCAGCGAGGACAGGGCAACTAGGGGGAGAACAGATACGCAGTATTTT; cdr3_aa: CASSEDRATRGRTDTQYF
d_call: .; v_call: TRBV19; clone_size: .; j_call: TRBJ1-1; cdr3_nt: TGTGCCAGTAGTATCGCCACGGTCACTGAAGCTTTCTTT; cdr3_aa: CASSIATVTEAFF
d_call: .; v_call: TRBV6-1; clone_size: .; j_call: TRBJ1-6; cdr3_nt: TGTGCCAGCAGTGAAAAGGAGAGCTCCTATAATTCACCCCTCCACTTT; cdr3_aa: CASSEKESSYNSPLHF
d_call: .; v_call: TRBV5-6; clone_size: .; j_call: TRBJ1-3; cdr3_nt: TGTGCCAGCAGCACTCGACGGGTCAGCTCTGGAAACACCATATATTTT; cdr3_aa: CASSTRRVSSGNTIYF
d_call: .; v_call: TRBV4-1; clone_size: .; j_call: TRBJ1-2; cdr3_nt: TGCGCCAGCAGCCAAGCCTCCGGACAGATCAGGGGCTACACCTTC; cdr3_aa: CASSQASGQIRGYTF
d_call: .; v_call: TRBV5-1; clone_size: .; j_call: TRBJ1-1; cdr3_nt: TGCGCCAGCAGCTTGCTATCGCCAGGGGTGACCACTGAAGCTTTCTTT; cdr3_aa: CASSLLSPGVTTEAFF
d_call: .; v_call: TRBV28; clone_size: .; j_call: TRBJ1-5; cdr3_nt: TGTGCCAGCAGTTGGGGGCGTAATAGCAATCAGCCCCAGCATTTT; cdr3_aa: CASSWGRNSNQPQHF
d_call: TRBD2; v_call: TRBV7-9; clone_size: .; j_call: TRBJ2-1; cdr3_nt: TGTGCCAGCAGCTTCGTAGCGGGAGTTAGTGAGCAGTTCTTC; cdr3_aa: CASSFVAGVSEQFF